This TCR beta chain appears in the sequencing data of a study of patients and donors after allogeneic stem cell transplantation (dated by TCRdb to between 2020 and 2021). Worth noting for this clonotype: Its recognized antigen is unknown. Per-base qualities were not stored, and no clone one base away is much larger.

The protocol used for the library was RT-PCR. Instrument used: NextSeq 550. The raw public data were reprocessed by TCRdb itself: fastp quality trimming at Q25, MiXCR clonotype calling, in-frame beta chains only. Identical CDR3 proteins give one entry, which carries the most common genes and DNA. This sample holds 57,000 or so distinct CDR3 sequences; 10% to 15% were observed only once. Jointly, the top ten make up less than 35% of the sample. The CDR3 has 17 amino acids, counting the end cysteine and phenylalanine. Just the 51-base CDR3 DNA is kept, in frame starting at base 1. Via the germline V gene (reference sequence), CDR1 is PRHDT and CDR2 FYEKMQ. Cut back by 6 bases and 1 base, the V and J ends lie 20 bases apart.

The V gene is TRBV13 and the J gene is TRBJ2-3, with the D segment possibly TRBD1 or TRBD2, each aligning over 6 bases. The source is a human donor who was either an allogeneic HSCT recipient or a stem cell or donor lymphocyte infusion donor (not recorded which). It is not recorded whose cells these are; they may come from a transplant donor. Sequencing was carried out using blood, either unsorted or a sorted T cell fraction (not recorded which). The CDR3 in this case is CASSPALGGLGTDTQYF. DNA sequence: TGTGCCAGCAGTCCTGCCTTAGGGGGGCTCGGCACAGATACGCAGTATTTT.